This T cell receptor (beta chain) is drawn from a study of CD8 T cells in ankylosing spondylitis (dated by TCRdb to the late 2010s). Regarding the study in general: The study set out to find disease-linked TCR variants by profiling T cell receptor beta repertoires in ankylosing spondylitis patients and healthy donors. The full study cohort comprised approximately 23 ankylosing spondylitis patients and about 110 healthy donors. Peripheral blood samples were taken, and synovial fluid was additionally collected from ankylosing spondylitis patients. Overall study outcomes, separate from this receptor: A TCR beta motif of several highly homologous amino acid variants appeared characteristic of blood from ankylosing spondylitis patients. The disease-linked clones had a CD8+ phenotype and were found at relatively low frequencies in peripheral blood. Some of the motif variants had been reported before in the synovial fluid and blood of reactive arthritis patients, a finding that suggests common disease-initiation mechanisms. The disease-linked clones were reported to be significantly enriched in matched synovial fluid samples from ankylosing spondylitis patients.

This clonotype was recorded a few times. Its antigen has not been determined. No base quality information exists; no much larger clone differs at one position. Sequencer: Illumina HiSeq 2500. TCR beta libraries were prepared by quantitative 5'-RACE with molecular barcodes. The paper's processing steps were these. A new computational method, built on a probabilistic model of VDJ rearrangement, was used to identify disease-linked TCR variants. The raw public reads went through TCRdb reprocessing: fastp at Q25, MiXCR clone calling, in-frame beta chains kept. Rows matching on CDR3 protein sequence are summarized as one entry with the most common DNA and genes. V and J calls and clone size were set by TCRdb, not the authors. The sample contains approximately 340,000 distinct CDR3 sequences, around 15% of them found a single time. The biggest ten clones account for 1.1% of the sample. The germline V end is reduced by 5 bases and the J end by 6 bases; junction bases left unmatched: 8. CDR1 and CDR2 were assigned from the germline V gene as MNHEY and SVGEGT. The CDR3 measures 14 amino acids from cysteine to phenylalanine. Only the CDR3 DNA stays, 42 bases, in frame from base 1.

The sequence was obtained from a male donor with ankylosing spondylitis or in good health (not recorded which). In this chain, TRBV6-2 or TRBV6-3 is recombined with TRBJ1-1; TRBD1 agrees with 8 junctional bases. The sample taken for sequencing was blood, either unsorted or a sorted T cell fraction (not recorded which). The CDR3 reads CASSPWTGRPEAFF. The bases read TGTGCCAGCAGTCCCTGGACAGGGAGACCTGAAGCTTTCTTT.